The next 8 T cell receptor beta chains were all read from a single sample in a study of blood T cell repertoires in COVID-19. The data were produced by immunoSEQ multiplex PCR, yet TCRdb's version contains in-frame clones alone and is incomplete. The table records roughly 200,000 clones, 80% to 90% of them present only once. Material for sequencing was PBMCs or T cells enriched from blood (not recorded which). These receptor sequences come from a woman aged 40 to 49 with acute COVID-19.

V usage is TRBV28 and J usage is TRBJ1-5; possibly TRBD1 for D (5 bases). The V and J ends lost 4 bases and 2 bases respectively, with 18 bases between them. The CDR3 extends over 17 amino acids. Germline loops: CDR1 MDHEN, CDR2 SYDVKM. CDR3 sequence (DNA): TGTGCCAGCAGTTCCCGGGGGGGGACGGGCGGCAATCAGCCCCAGCATTTT. The encoded protein is CASSSRGGTGGNQPQHF.

The chain has TRBV18 and TRBJ1-1; 8 positions match TRBD1. The germline gives CDR1 KGHSH, CDR2 LQKENI. V lost 6 bases to trimming and J lost 5 bases; unmatched junction nucleotides: 20. The CDR3 has 18 amino acids. The CDR3 region has the DNA TGTGCCAGCTCTCCGACGCCGACAGGGGCCGCCCGGGGGACTGAAGCTTTCTTT. Protein product: CASSPTPTGAARGTEAFF. The variable domain in full, with the rest retrieved from reference TRBV18 and TRBJ1-1, is NAGVMQNPRHLVRRRGQEARLRCSPMKGHSHVYWYRQLPEEGLKFMVYLQKENIIDESGMPKERFSAEFPKEGPSILRIQQVVRGDSAAYFCASSPTPTGAARGTEAFFGQGTRLTVV.

V is TRBV5-1 and J is TRBJ2-7; 8 bases are a match to TRBD2. With V trimmed by 4 bases and J by 3 bases, 6 bases remained unmatched. The V gene's germline CDR1 is SGHRS and CDR2 YFSETQ. The CDR3 length is 14 residues. The CDR3 DNA is TGCGCCAGCAGCGGCGGACTAGCAGACTACGAGCAGTACTTC. Its translation: CASSGGLADYEQYF.

The rearrangement joins TRBV19 to TRBJ1-5, with a possible D match to TRBD1 (6 bases). This CDR3 has 14 amino acids. V was trimmed by 4 bases and J by 3 bases, leaving 10 bases between them. Germline values: CDR1 LNHDA, CDR2 SQIVND (reference sequence). CDR3 nucleotides: TGTGCCAGTAGTAAACAGGGTGCCAATCAGCCCCAGCATTTT. The encoded protein is CASSKQGANQPQHF.

This chain connects TRBV9 to TRBJ1-1; no reliable D call. V was trimmed by 0 bases and J by 2 bases, leaving 11 bases between them. The CDR3 is 15 amino acids. Germline values: CDR1 SGDLS, CDR2 YYNGEE. The CDR3 DNA follows: TGTGCCAGCAGCGTAGTTATGGCATCCAACACTGAAGCTTTCTTT. Amino acid sequence: CASSVVMASNTEAFF.

The V gene is TRBV9, the J gene TRBJ1-3; tentative D call: TRBD1 (5 bases). CDR3 length equals 15 residues. V lost 4 bases and J 0 bases, leaving 11 bases between the germline ends. CDR1 is SGDLS, CDR2 YYNGEE, per germline. In nucleotides, the CDR3 is TGTGCCAGCAGCCCCCTAGACAGCTCTGGAAACACCATATATTTT. Protein product: CASSPLDSSGNTIYF.

The J gene is TRBJ1-1, the V gene TRBV11-2; no clear D gene. V lost 1 base and J 7 bases, leaving 7 bases between the germline ends. CDR1 is SGHAT, CDR2 FQNNGV, per germline. CDR3 length equals 12 residues. In DNA form, the CDR3 reads TGTGCCAGCAGCTTAGGAGGGTTTGAAGCTTTCTTT. It specifies CASSLGGFEAFF.

This chain links TRBV12-3 or TRBV12-4 with TRBJ2-1; D is unclear. Trimming removed 8 bases from V and 2 bases from J, with 10 bases in between. CDR3 length equals 13 residues. The CDR3 sequence is CASREPTYNEQFF. The CDR3 nucleotides are TGTGCCAGCCGAGAGCCGACCTACAATGAGCAGTTCTTC.